This is a list of T cell receptor beta chains from one sample in a study of T cell responses to AZD1222 COVID-19 vaccine. The method was immunoSEQ multiplex PCR; TCRdb's version includes in-frame clones alone and lacks a portion of them. The sample consists of around 120,000 clones, about 89% of them appearing once. This sample comprised peripheral blood, obtained on day 0 of AZD1222 vaccination. The receptors come from an adult in good health. CDR3s include the opening cysteine and the closing phenylalanine or tryptophan. The order of the fields is clone size, D gene, J gene, V gene, CDR3 DNA, CDR3 protein. A D gene is named only where the DNA matches it firmly. Size values are once, few and many counts, or a class for expanded clones, and some rows have none.

size: once; D: .; J: TRBJ2-7; V: TRBV6-2/TRBV6-3; DNA: TGTGCCAGCAGTCCCCGATACGAGCAGTACTTC; CDR3: CASSPRYEQYF
size: .; D: TRBD1; J: TRBJ2-2; V: TRBV19; DNA: TGTGCCAGTAACCGACAGGGGGCCACCGGGGAGCTGTTTTTT; CDR3: CASNRQGATGELFF
size: .; D: TRBD2; J: TRBJ2-1; V: TRBV7-9; DNA: TGTGCCAGCAGCTTAGCGAGACTAGCGGGACGACCGGGAGAGCAGTTCTTC; CDR3: CASSLARLAGRPGEQFF
size: .; D: .; J: TRBJ1-1; V: TRBV6-5; DNA: TGTGCCAGCTTTTTACAGAAAACCATGAACACTGAAGCTTTCTTT; CDR3: CASFLQKTMNTEAFF
size: .; D: .; J: TRBJ1-4; V: TRBV9; DNA: TGTGCCAGCAGCGTCGGCCCTGGGGAAAAACTGTTTTTT; CDR3: CASSVGPGEKLFF
size: .; D: TRBD2; J: TRBJ2-5; V: TRBV14; DNA: TGTGCCAGCAGCCTGGGACTAGCGGGGGGAGAGACCCAGTACTTC; CDR3: CASSLGLAGGETQYF
size: once; D: .; J: TRBJ2-7; V: TRBV5-8; DNA: TGTGCCAGCAGCTTGGCCGCCTCCGGGTCCTACGAGCAGTACTTC; CDR3: CASSLAASGSYEQYF
size: .; D: TRBD1; J: TRBJ1-1; V: TRBV7-9; DNA: TGTGCCAGCAGCCCCGACAGGGGGGCTGAAGCTTTCTTT; CDR3: CASSPDRGAEAFF
size: .; D: .; J: TRBJ1-6; V: TRBV18; DNA: TGTGCCAGCTCACCTAGTGGGGATTCACCCCTCCACTTT; CDR3: CASSPSGDSPLHF
size: .; D: TRBD2; J: TRBJ2-5; V: TRBV29-1; DNA: TGCAGCGTGGCGGGGGGGCCTGTAATAACCATGGAGACCCAGTACTTC; CDR3: CSVAGGPVITMETQYF
size: .; D: .; J: TRBJ1-4; V: TRBV4-3; DNA: TGCGCCAGCAGCCAAGGGACAGTCGGGGGGGAAAAACTGTTTTTT; CDR3: CASSQGTVGGEKLFF
size: .; D: .; J: TRBJ2-4; V: TRBV28; DNA: TGTGCCAGCAGTTTGGCGGTGGGGCTTCAGTACTTC; CDR3: CASSLAVGLQYF
size: .; D: TRBD1; J: TRBJ2-2; V: TRBV12-5; DNA: TGTGCTAGTGGTTTCCTACAATGGGACAGCGCGAACACCGGGGAGCTGTTTTTT; CDR3: CASGFLQWDSANTGELFF
size: few; D: .; J: TRBJ1-2; V: TRBV6-2/TRBV6-3; DNA: TGTGCCAGCAGTTCCCTGGACGGAGGGAACTATGGCTACACCTTC; CDR3: CASSSLDGGNYGYTF
size: .; D: TRBD2; J: TRBJ2-5; V: TRBV5-1; DNA: TGCGCCAGCAGCCTGGGACTAGCGGGAGTTGGGCAAGAGACCCAGTACTTC; CDR3: CASSLGLAGVGQETQYF
size: .; D: .; J: TRBJ2-6; V: TRBV11-2; DNA: TGTGCCAGCAGCACCCGACGCATCTCTGGGGCCAACGTCCTGACTTTC; CDR3: CASSTRRISGANVLTF
size: .; D: TRBD1; J: TRBJ2-4; V: TRBV5-1; DNA: TGCGCCAGCAGCTTGGGGGACAGGGCGCGTTCTACTATAGCCAAAAACATTCAGTACTTC; CDR3: CASSLGDRARSTIAKNIQYF
size: .; D: .; J: TRBJ2-6; V: TRBV19; DNA: TGTGCCAGTAGAACAGGGCCGAGCTCTGGGGCCAACGTCCTGACTTTC; CDR3: CASRTGPSSGANVLTF
size: .; D: .; J: TRBJ2-5; V: TRBV10-3; DNA: TGTGCCACCGGGATCAATCAAGGAGCAAACCAAGAGACCCAGTACTTC; CDR3: CATGINQGANQETQYF
size: .; D: TRBD1; J: TRBJ2-5; V: TRBV7-6; DNA: TGTGCCAGCAGCTTGACAGGGTCCGAGACCCAGTACTTC; CDR3: CASSLTGSETQYF
size: many; D: TRBD2; J: TRBJ2-1; V: TRBV19; DNA: TGTGCCAGTAGTATGACTAGCGGATCCTACAATGAGCAGTTCTTC; CDR3: CASSMTSGSYNEQFF
size: few; D: .; J: TRBJ2-1; V: TRBV19; DNA: TGTGCCAGTAGTATAGTTTTAGCGGCCACTGAGCAGTTCTTC; CDR3: CASSIVLAATEQFF
size: .; D: TRBD2; J: TRBJ2-3; V: TRBV7-9; DNA: TGTGCCAGCGTAGCGGGAGGAGTAGATACGCAGTATTTT; CDR3: CASVAGGVDTQYF
size: .; D: TRBD2; J: TRBJ2-7; V: TRBV7-2; DNA: TGTGCCAGCAGTCAACTAGCGGGGGGTCTAACCTACGAGCAGTACTTC; CDR3: CASSQLAGGLTYEQYF
size: medium-sized; D: .; J: TRBJ1-1; V: TRBV2; DNA: TGTGCCAGCAGTGATTCCGGGTCCCATTTGACTGAAGCTTTCTTT; CDR3: CASSDSGSHLTEAFF
size: few; D: .; J: TRBJ2-6; V: TRBV29-1; DNA: TGCAGCGTTGAATCCGGGGGCGCGGGTGGGGCCAACGTCCTGACTTTC; CDR3: CSVESGGAGGANVLTF
size: once; D: .; J: TRBJ1-5; V: TRBV20-1; DNA: TGCAGTGCTAGTTCTCCTAGCAATCAGCCCCAGCATTTT; CDR3: CSASSPSNQPQHF
size: .; D: .; J: TRBJ2-7; V: TRBV3-1/TRBV3-2; DNA: TGTGCCAGCAGCCAAAGGGGGGAGCAGTACTTC; CDR3: CASSQRGEQYF
size: once; D: .; J: TRBJ1-1; V: TRBV5-5; DNA: TGTGCCAGCAGCTGGGACACGAACACTGAAGCTTTCTTT; CDR3: CASSWDTNTEAFF
size: .; D: .; J: TRBJ1-4; V: TRBV6-1; DNA: TGTGCCAGCAGTGAAGCGTCGGGGATGGATGAAAAACTGTTTTTT; CDR3: CASSEASGMDEKLFF
size: .; D: .; J: TRBJ1-5; V: TRBV19; DNA: TGTGCCAGTACCCTCGGACAGAGCAATCAGCCCCAGCATTTT; CDR3: CASTLGQSNQPQHF
size: once; D: .; J: TRBJ1-4; V: TRBV9; DNA: TGTGCCAGCAGCGTACAGGCTAGGACTAATGAAAAACTGTTTTTT; CDR3: CASSVQARTNEKLFF
size: .; D: TRBD2; J: TRBJ2-3; V: TRBV9; DNA: TGTGCCAGCAGCATCTCTCCGGGACTAGCTGCAGATACGCAGTATTTT; CDR3: CASSISPGLAADTQYF
size: .; D: .; J: TRBJ2-5; V: TRBV29-1; DNA: TGCAGCGTCGATGACAGGCGGGAGACCCAGTACTTC; CDR3: CSVDDRRETQYF
size: .; D: .; J: TRBJ2-5; V: TRBV18; DNA: TGTGCCAGCTCACCTCAAGAGACCCAGTACTTC; CDR3: CASSPQETQYF
size: .; D: TRBD2; J: TRBJ2-3; V: TRBV11-1; DNA: TGTGCCAGCAGCTTGTGGACTAGTCGGGTCCCAGATACGCAGTATTTT; CDR3: CASSLWTSRVPDTQYF
size: few; D: TRBD2; J: TRBJ2-1; V: TRBV6-4; DNA: TGTGCCAGCAGTGAGACTAGCGGGAGGGTCTACAATGAGCAGTTCTTC; CDR3: CASSETSGRVYNEQFF
size: .; D: TRBD1; J: TRBJ1-5; V: TRBV5-6; DNA: TGTGCCAGCAGCTTGGGCGGACAGGGGGGAGGCCATCAGCCCCAGCATTTT; CDR3: CASSLGGQGGGHQPQHF
size: .; D: .; J: TRBJ2-7; V: TRBV6-1; DNA: TGTGCCAGCAGTGAAATGGCCCTCTCCTACGAGCAGTACTTC; CDR3: CASSEMALSYEQYF
size: .; D: .; J: TRBJ2-1; V: TRBV9; DNA: TGTGCCAGCAGCGGACGAGGAACTAGTGCGTTCTTC; CDR3: CASSGRGTSAFF
size: .; D: .; J: TRBJ2-6; V: TRBV5-1; DNA: TGCGCCAGCAGCGGGCCTCAGGGGACCGGGGCCAACGTCCTGACTTTC; CDR3: CASSGPQGTGANVLTF
size: .; D: TRBD2; J: TRBJ2-7; V: TRBV6-5; DNA: TGTGCCAGCAGTTACAACCTTTTGGGAGGGACTTACGAGCAGTACTTC; CDR3: CASSYNLLGGTYEQYF
size: .; D: .; J: TRBJ1-1; V: TRBV28; DNA: TGTGCCAGCAGGCCGACCCTGGTGAACACTGAAGCTTTCTTT; CDR3: CASRPTLVNTEAFF
size: .; D: .; J: TRBJ1-5; V: TRBV3-1/TRBV3-2; DNA: TGTGCCAGCAGCCAAGATTGGGGGAACAATCAGCCCCAGCATTTT; CDR3: CASSQDWGNNQPQHF
size: .; D: .; J: TRBJ1-2; V: TRBV6-1; DNA: TGTGCCAGCAGTGAAGGATTGGGAGACGGCTACACCTTC; CDR3: CASSEGLGDGYTF
size: few; D: .; J: TRBJ2-1; V: TRBV4-3; DNA: TGCGCCAGCAGCCAGGAGCGGGTCGCTTCCTACAATGAGCAGTTCTTC; CDR3: CASSQERVASYNEQFF
size: .; D: .; J: TRBJ1-5; V: TRBV30; DNA: TGTGCCTGGAGTGTACTTGAGGGTGATCAGCCCCAGCATTTT; CDR3: CAWSVLEGDQPQHF
size: .; D: .; J: TRBJ2-7; V: TRBV5-1; DNA: TGCGCCAGCAGCTTGAATTCCGACATAACCTACGAGCAGTACTTC; CDR3: CASSLNSDITYEQYF
size: .; D: .; J: TRBJ1-1; V: TRBV19; DNA: TGTGCCAGTAGTGCCCGAGGAACGCTTGAAGCTTTCTTT; CDR3: CASSARGTLEAFF
size: once; D: TRBD2; J: TRBJ2-5; V: TRBV5-4; DNA: TGTGCCAGCAGCTTGCTAGCGGGAAAAGAGACCCAGTACTTC; CDR3: CASSLLAGKETQYF